Shown below are 20 T cell receptor beta chains from a single sample sequenced in a study of T cell repertoires in cytomegalovirus infection. TCRdb passed the reads through MiXCR, listing each CDR3 protein once. Among nearly 550,000 distinct CDR3 sequences listed, approximately 15% were seen once. Sequencing was done on a sample of CD8+ T cells from PBMCs. Receptors originate from a human donor in good health (CMV status not recorded). Some clones in this sample may be carry-over from other donors' samples.

This clonotype showed up just a few times. The chain carries TRBV15 and TRBJ2-3, with TRBD2 identical over 7 bases. CDR1 is LNHNV, CDR2 YYDKDF, per germline (reference sequence). This CDR3 has 16 amino acids. The junction had 12 bases not matched to a gene; V was cut back by 3 bases and J by 6 bases. The CDR3 DNA sequence: TGTGCCACCAGCAGTGCTGGGACTATCACCCCGGATACGCAGTATTTT. Protein sequence: CATSSAGTITPDTQYF.

The chain uses TRBV11-3 and TRBJ2-1, with D possibly being TRBD2 (5 bases). V was trimmed by 0 bases and J by 3 bases, leaving 9 bases between them. CDR1 is SGHNT, CDR2 YENEEA, per germline. The CDR3 runs to 15 residues. CDR3 residues: CASSLDGNIYNEQFF. In DNA, the CDR3 is TGTGCCAGCAGCTTAGACGGGAACATCTACAATGAGCAGTTCTTC.

There are many counts of this clonotype. The gene calls are TRBV7-2 and TRBJ2-4; 7 bases align to TRBD2. Germline V lookup: CDR1 SGHTA, CDR2 FQGNSA. The CDR3 contains 14 residues. Losses at the gene ends were 1 base for V and 8 bases for J; bases not matched to a gene: 5. CDR3 protein: CASSLDGGGDIQYF. The DNA of the CDR3 is TGTGCCAGCAGCTTAGATGGGGGGGGGGACATTCAGTACTTC. Full variable domain (rest looked up from reference TRBV7-2 and TRBJ2-4): GAGVSQSPSNKVTEKGKDVELRCDPISGHTALYWYRQSLGQGLEFLIYFQGNSAPDKSGLPSDRFSAERTGGSVSTLTIQRTQQEDSAVYLCASSLDGGGDIQYFGAGTRLSVL.

This clonotype was detected only a few times. The chain couples TRBV27 to TRBJ2-5; a weak D match, TRBD1 (6 bases). Deletions cut 0 bases from V and 5 bases from J, with 13 bases between. The CDR3 loop spans 15 amino acids. Per germline, CDR1 MNHEY and CDR2 SMNVEV (reference sequence). This CDR3 is CASSLSAGAWETQYF. Written as DNA, the CDR3 is TGTGCCAGCAGTTTATCGGCAGGGGCGTGGGAGACCCAGTACTTC.

This clonotype was counted ten times or more. The V and J genes are TRBV5-6 and TRBJ2-2, with D unclear. CDR3 length equals 11 residues. CDR1 is SGHDT, CDR2 YYEEEE, per germline. Trimming took off 6 bases at V and 6 bases at J, with 6 bases between the two ends. The CDR3 sequence is CASTYAGELFF. For the CDR3, the DNA is TGTGCCAGCACCTATGCCGGGGAGCTGTTTTTT. The entire variable domain, with the rest obtained from reference TRBV5-6 and TRBJ2-2, is as follows: DAGVTQSPTHLIKTRGQQVTLRCSPKSGHDTVSWYQQALGQGPQFIFQYYEEEERQRGNFPDRFSGHQFPNYSSELNVNALLLGDSALYLCASTYAGELFFGEGSRLTVL.

The chain recombines TRBV19 with TRBJ1-1; the match to TRBD1 covers 7 bases. V lost 9 bases and J lost 5; bases outside the gene matches: 12. CDR1 and CDR2 from the germline V gene are LNHDA and SQIVND (reference sequence). This CDR3 region has 14 residues. CDR3 amino acids: CASQKGAPGTEAFF. The CDR3 bases are TGTGCCAGCCAAAAGGGGGCGCCAGGGACTGAAGCTTTCTTT.

Remarks on this clonotype: A much larger clone lies one base from this, so it may be a read error. The V and J genes are TRBV12-3 or TRBV12-4 and TRBJ2-5; the match to TRBD2 covers 11 bases. The CDR3 has 15 residues. V was clipped by 10 bases and J by 1 base; unmatched bases: 8. The CDR3 loop is CANSTGTSGQETQYF. CDR3 coding DNA: TGTGCCAACAGCACCGGGACTAGCGGCCAAGAGACCCAGTACTTC.

In this sample, this clonotype turned up many times. This chain joins TRBV4-1 and TRBJ1-2; D remains unclear. The CDR3 runs to 15 residues. The V and J ends lost 1 base and 5 bases respectively, with 14 bases between them. Looked up from germline, CDR1 is MGHRA and CDR2 is YSYEKL. CDR3 DNA: TGCGCCAGCAGCCAAGTCGATGAAGTCCGATATGGCTACACCTTC. It specifies CASSQVDEVRYGYTF.

The genes are TRBV5-6 and TRBJ2-6; D remains unclear. The germline gives CDR1 SGHDT, CDR2 YYEEEE. V dropped 3 bases and J dropped 3 bases, with 10 bases sitting between them. CDR3 size: 15 residues. The CDR3 here is CASSYGWNGANVLTF. In DNA form, the CDR3 reads TGTGCCAGCAGCTACGGTTGGAATGGGGCCAACGTCCTGACTTTC.

The sample holds many counts of this clonotype. This chain links TRBV11-3 with TRBJ2-2; tentatively, D is TRBD1 (6 bases). The CDR3 loop spans 13 amino acids. Trimming removed 4 bases from V and 9 bases from J, with 12 bases in between. Germline CDR1 is SGHNT and CDR2 is YENEEA. The CDR3 nucleotides read TGTGCCAGCAGCTCGTCGGGACATAGGGAGCTGTTTTTT. It codes for CASSSSGHRELFF. The complete variable domain, with remaining parts taken from reference TRBV11-3 and TRBJ2-2, reads EAGVVQSPRYKIIEKKQPVAFWCNPISGHNTLYWYLQNLGQGPELLIRYENEEAVDDSQLPKDRFSAERLKGVDSTLKIQPAELGDSAVYLCASSSSGHRELFFGEGSRLTVL.

This clonotype was picked up many times. The rearrangement joins TRBV11-2 to TRBJ2-1, with a weak D call TRBD2 (6 bases). Germline CDR1 and CDR2: SGHAT and FQNNGV. The CDR3 has 15 residues. Trimming removed 3 bases at V and 0 bases at J, with 9 bases between. CDR3 sequence reads: CASSFGGSSYNEQFF. The CDR3 region has the DNA TGTGCCAGCAGCTTCGGGGGAAGCTCCTACAATGAGCAGTTCTTC.

The V call is TRBV19, the J call TRBJ2-2; weak D call: TRBD2 (6 bases). The CDR3 contains 14 residues. In germline, CDR1 is LNHDA, CDR2 SQIVND (reference sequence). V was trimmed by 5 bases and J by 2 bases, leaving 9 bases between them. The CDR3 here is CASSGDSNTGELFF. CDR3 nucleotides: TGTGCCAGTAGTGGGGACTCTAACACCGGGGAGCTGTTTTTT.

This clonotype has just a few counts. This CDR3 is CASSLARSGYTF. CDR3 bases: TGTGCCAGCAGCTTGGCGAGGAGTGGCTACACCTTC. V and J are TRBV5-6 and TRBJ1-2, with unresolved D. CDR3 length: 12 residues. Trimming cost V 0 bases and J 7 bases, with 7 bases left between them. Germline-derived CDR1 and CDR2 are SGHDT and YYEEEE.

V is TRBV4-1 and J is TRBJ2-7; D is undetermined. Trimming left V 0 bases short and J 3 bases short, with 9 bases between. The germline gives CDR1 MGHRA, CDR2 YSYEKL. The CDR3 contains 14 residues. The DNA for the CDR3 is TGCGCCAGCAGCCAAGACGCAGGCCACTACGAGCAGTACTTC. Protein: CASSQDAGHYEQYF.

The table lists this clonotype with many counts. The V and J genes are TRBV12-3 or TRBV12-4 and TRBJ2-5; 9 positions match TRBD1. The CDR3 sequence is 13 residues long. V shed 6 bases, J shed 2 bases, and the junction held 1 base outside the gene matches. CDR3 loop: CASRGQGQETQYF. The CDR3, as DNA: TGTGCCAGCAGGGGACAGGGTCAAGAGACCCAGTACTTC.

This clonotype has just a few counts. The rearrangement uses TRBV2 and TRBJ2-1; D is unclear. The germline V and J ends were trimmed by 7 bases and 7 bases, with 11 bases remaining between them. Looked up from germline, CDR1 is SNHLY and CDR2 is FYNNEI. The CDR3 covers 12 residues. The DNA of the CDR3 is TGTGCCAGCACGGAGACCTTGAATGAGCAGTTCTTC. Encoded protein: CASTETLNEQFF.

J is TRBJ2-7 and V is TRBV7-9, with 7 bases fitting TRBD1. This CDR3 contains 13 residues. Germline CDR1 reads SEHNR; CDR2 reads FQNEAQ (reference sequence). V was pared by 5 bases and J by 4 bases, with 5 bases of the junction left unmatched. The CDR3, as DNA: TGTGCCAGCAGCGACAGGGAAGCATACGAGCAGTACTTC. Its translation is CASSDREAYEQYF.

There are a few counts of this clonotype. The V gene is TRBV14, the J gene TRBJ1-1; D is unclear. This CDR3 region has 15 residues. V was trimmed by 3 bases and J by 0 bases, leaving 11 bases between them. Germline V CDR1 and CDR2: SGHDN, FVKESK. The chain's CDR3 is CASSHRERVNTEAFF. For the CDR3, the DNA is TGTGCCAGCAGCCACCGGGAAAGGGTGAACACTGAAGCTTTCTTT. The full variable domain, completed using reference TRBV14 and TRBJ1-1, is EAGVTQFPSHSVIEKGQTVTLRCDPISGHDNLYWYRRVMGKEIKFLLHFVKESKQDESGMPNNRFLAERTGGTYSTLKVQPAELEDSGVYFCASSHRERVNTEAFFGQGTRLTVV.

This sequence joins TRBV4-1 and TRBJ2-7; 9 bases are a match to TRBD1. CDR1 and CDR2 (germline): MGHRA, YSYEKL. The trim removed 1 base at V and 6 bases at J, leaving 13 bases unmatched. The CDR3 is 17 amino acids. The CDR3 loop is CASSQVSARQGVGEQYF. In nucleotides, the CDR3 is TGCGCCAGCAGCCAAGTTTCTGCGAGACAGGGGGTTGGCGAGCAGTACTTC.

This clonotype has a count of ten or more. The rearrangement joins TRBV27 to TRBJ1-1; 9 bases match TRBD1. Germline-derived CDR1 and CDR2 are MNHEY and SMNVEV (reference sequence). V lost 4 bases, J lost 4 bases, and 22 bases stayed unmatched. The length of the CDR3 is 20 residues. The CDR3, as DNA: TGTGCCAGCAGTTCCCAACCGTATCTCCGGGACAGGGAGGAGAGCACTGAAGCTTTCTTT. Translating gives CASSSQPYLRDREESTEAFF.